These T cell receptor beta chains were read from a single sample in a study of Graves' ophthalmopathy and Graves' hyperthyroidism. TCRdb re-analysed the multiplex PCR reads in MiXCR, keeping a single row per CDR3 protein. The sample consists of about 400,000 distinct CDR3 sequences, around 21% of them appearing once. Sequenced sample: peripheral blood. The origin of the receptors is a woman younger than 30 with stable Graves' hyperthyroidism. CDR3s include the opening cysteine and the closing phenylalanine or tryptophan. Fields, in order: D gene, clone size, V gene, J gene, CDR3 length, CDR3 DNA, CDR3 protein. D genes are given only for firm matches. Size tells how often a clone was seen (once, few, many) or the class of an expanded clone, and some rows leave it out.

D: .
size: many
V: TRBV12-3/TRBV12-4
J: TRBJ2-2
length: 14
DNA: TGTGCCAGCGATAGGACTACAAACACCGGGGAGCTGTTTTTT
CDR3: CASDRTTNTGELFF

D: TRBD2
size: many
V: TRBV19
J: TRBJ2-5
length: 17
DNA: TGTGCCAGTAGTTCACCGGGACTAGCGGGAGCCCAAGAGACCCAGTACTTC
CDR3: CASSSPGLAGAQETQYF

D: .
size: many
V: TRBV12-3/TRBV12-4
J: TRBJ2-6
length: 13
DNA: TGTGCCAGCACCCCCACTGGGGCCAACGTCCTGACTTTC
CDR3: CASTPTGANVLTF

D: .
size: many
V: TRBV29-1
J: TRBJ1-2
length: 11
DNA: TGCAGCGTCGACAGGACAGTTGGCTACACCTTC
CDR3: CSVDRTVGYTF

D: TRBD1
size: .
V: TRBV28
J: TRBJ2-7
length: 16
DNA: TGTGCCAGCAGTTCCGGGACAGGGGGCCCACCCCACGAGCAGTACTTC
CDR3: CASSSGTGGPPHEQYF

D: .
size: .
V: TRBV4-3
J: TRBJ2-5
length: 13
DNA: TGCGCCAGCAGCCTCACGGTCGGGGCAGGCCTATACTTC
CDR3: CASSLTVGAGLYF

D: .
size: .
V: TRBV5-8
J: TRBJ2-7
length: 14
DNA: TGTGCCAGCAGCTCAGGGACGACTCCTGGCGAGCAGTACTTC
CDR3: CASSSGTTPGEQYF

D: .
size: many
V: TRBV28
J: TRBJ1-2
length: 14
DNA: TGTGCCAGCAGTCCTGGGCCACCAGGGAAAGGCTACACCTTC
CDR3: CASSPGPPGKGYTF

D: TRBD1
size: many
V: TRBV30
J: TRBJ1-2
length: 13
DNA: TGTGCCTGGAGTGTACAGGGGCCCTATGGCTACACCTTC
CDR3: CAWSVQGPYGYTF

D: .
size: many
V: TRBV6-1
J: TRBJ1-2
length: 13
DNA: TGTGCCAGCAGCCAGGACAAGGACTATGGCTACACCTTC
CDR3: CASSQDKDYGYTF

D: .
size: many
V: TRBV28
J: TRBJ1-3
length: 14
DNA: TGTGCCAGCAGGGGCAGCCACTCTGGAAACACCATATATTTT
CDR3: CASRGSHSGNTIYF

D: TRBD2
size: many
V: TRBV2
J: TRBJ2-5
length: 16
DNA: TGTGCCAGCAGCCGAATCCCGGGACTAGCAGAAGAGACCCAGTACTTC
CDR3: CASSRIPGLAEETQYF

D: TRBD1
size: .
V: TRBV5-5
J: TRBJ2-7
length: 16
DNA: TGTGCCAGCAGCTTGACAGGGGCCTTTTTATCCTACGAGCAGTACTTC
CDR3: CASSLTGAFLSYEQYF

D: .
size: .
V: TRBV11-2
J: TRBJ1-1
length: 14
DNA: TGTGCCAGCAGCTTCCTGACAGCCCACACTGAAGCTTTCTTT
CDR3: CASSFLTAHTEAFF

D: TRBD1
size: many
V: TRBV14
J: TRBJ1-1
length: 13
DNA: TGTGCCAGCAGCCAAACGACAGGGGCTGAAGCTTTCTTT
CDR3: CASSQTTGAEAFF

D: .
size: many
V: TRBV6-1
J: TRBJ1-1
length: 13
DNA: TGTGCCAGCAGTGCCGCAGAGAACACTGAAGCTTTCTTT
CDR3: CASSAAENTEAFF

D: TRBD1
size: few
V: TRBV12-3/TRBV12-4
J: TRBJ2-4
length: 12
DNA: TGTGCCAGCAGAAGGGACAGGGGCATTCAGTACTTC
CDR3: CASRRDRGIQYF

D: .
size: few
V: TRBV20-1
J: TRBJ2-5
length: 14
DNA: TGCAGTGCTAGAGGTTTAGGGAGTGTCGAGACCCAGTACTTC
CDR3: CSARGLGSVETQYF

D: .
size: many
V: TRBV2
J: TRBJ1-2
length: 16
DNA: TGTGCCAGCAGTGAAAATAGCGCAGGGTCCACCTATGGCTACACCTTC
CDR3: CASSENSAGSTYGYTF

D: TRBD2
size: few
V: TRBV30
J: TRBJ2-2
length: 16
DNA: TGTGCCTGGAGCGTAGCTAGCGGGGGCTACACCGGGGAGCTGTTTTTT
CDR3: CAWSVASGGYTGELFF

D: TRBD1
size: many
V: TRBV24-1
J: TRBJ2-2
length: 16
DNA: TGTGCCACCAGTGATCCCCGGGACAGGGACACCGGGGAGCTGTTTTTT
CDR3: CATSDPRDRDTGELFF

D: TRBD2
size: many
V: TRBV25-1
J: TRBJ2-5
length: 19
DNA: TGTGCCAGCAGTGATCCGACTAGCGGGAGGGCCTTGGCCCAAGAGACCCAGTACTTC
CDR3: CASSDPTSGRALAQETQYF

D: TRBD1
size: few
V: TRBV5-1
J: TRBJ2-3
length: 15
DNA: TGCGCCAGCAGCCCCGGACAGGAAATCACAGATACGCAGTATTTT
CDR3: CASSPGQEITDTQYF

D: .
size: .
V: TRBV7-7
J: TRBJ2-2
length: 13
DNA: TGTGCTAGCAGCTCCGAAGGCCTCGGGGAGCTGTTTTTT
CDR3: CASSSEGLGELFF

D: .
size: .
V: TRBV12-3/TRBV12-4
J: TRBJ2-6
length: 15
DNA: TGTGCCAGCAGTTCTCCTTATTCTGGGGCCAACGTCCTGACTTTC
CDR3: CASSSPYSGANVLTF

D: .
size: many
V: TRBV18
J: TRBJ2-7
length: 15
DNA: TGTGCCAGCTCACAGCCAGGGTTCCCGAACTACGAGCAGTACTTC
CDR3: CASSQPGFPNYEQYF

D: .
size: .
V: TRBV12-3/TRBV12-4
J: TRBJ1-2
length: 13
DNA: TGTGCCAGCAGGGGCCCATCCGTAGGAGGCTACACCTTC
CDR3: CASRGPSVGGYTF

D: TRBD1
size: many
V: TRBV20-1
J: TRBJ1-1
length: 15
DNA: TGCAGTGCTAGAGTTAGACAGGGGGCGGACACTGAAGCTTTCTTT
CDR3: CSARVRQGADTEAFF

D: TRBD1
size: .
V: TRBV27
J: TRBJ2-7
length: 17
DNA: TGTGCCAGCAGTAAAGCACCTACAGGGGTATTCGCCTACGAGCAGTACTTC
CDR3: CASSKAPTGVFAYEQYF

D: .
size: many
V: TRBV19
J: TRBJ1-5
length: 15
DNA: TGTGCCAGCACGGATAGAGGGGAAATCAATCAGCCCCAGCATTTT
CDR3: CASTDRGEINQPQHF

D: .
size: many
V: TRBV2
J: TRBJ1-1
length: 13
DNA: TGTGCCAGCAGTGGCATTATGAACACTGAAGCTTTCTTT
CDR3: CASSGIMNTEAFF

D: .
size: few
V: TRBV5-4
J: TRBJ2-5
length: 16
DNA: TGTGCCAGCAGCTTGTCGTTGGGAGCGGAGCAAGAGACCCAGTACTTC
CDR3: CASSLSLGAEQETQYF

D: .
size: many
V: TRBV11-2
J: TRBJ1-1
length: 13
DNA: TGTGCCAGCAGCTTGAGCAGGTTCACTGAAGCTTTCTTT
CDR3: CASSLSRFTEAFF

D: TRBD2
size: few
V: TRBV29-1
J: TRBJ2-7
length: 13
DNA: TGCAGCGTTGAAACTAGCGGGACTTACGAGCAGTACTTC
CDR3: CSVETSGTYEQYF

D: .
size: many
V: TRBV28
J: TRBJ1-1
length: 19
DNA: TGTGCCAGCAGTTTATTGCCCCCCTTATTCCGACTGGAGAACACTGAAGCTTTCTTT
CDR3: CASSLLPPLFRLENTEAFF

D: .
size: many
V: TRBV28
J: TRBJ2-5
length: 15
DNA: TGTGCCAGCAGTCTCAATCGCGGATACCAAGAGACCCAGTACTTC
CDR3: CASSLNRGYQETQYF

D: .
size: .
V: TRBV10-1
J: TRBJ2-7
length: 11
DNA: TGCGCCAGCAGTGAGGGCGAGGAGCAGTACTTC
CDR3: CASSEGEEQYF

D: .
size: .
V: TRBV6-4
J: TRBJ2-5
length: 15
DNA: TGTGCCAGCAGTGAATCCGCGGATCGTGCAGAGACCCAGTACTTC
CDR3: CASSESADRAETQYF

D: TRBD2
size: many
V: TRBV11-2
J: TRBJ2-7
length: 17
DNA: TGTGCCAGCAGCTTAGGGACTAGCGGGCTTCGCTCCTACGAGCAGTACTTC
CDR3: CASSLGTSGLRSYEQYF

D: TRBD1
size: many
V: TRBV20-1
J: TRBJ1-2
length: 14
DNA: TGCAGTGCATTACCGGGACAGGGTTTCCATGGCTACACCTTC
CDR3: CSALPGQGFHGYTF